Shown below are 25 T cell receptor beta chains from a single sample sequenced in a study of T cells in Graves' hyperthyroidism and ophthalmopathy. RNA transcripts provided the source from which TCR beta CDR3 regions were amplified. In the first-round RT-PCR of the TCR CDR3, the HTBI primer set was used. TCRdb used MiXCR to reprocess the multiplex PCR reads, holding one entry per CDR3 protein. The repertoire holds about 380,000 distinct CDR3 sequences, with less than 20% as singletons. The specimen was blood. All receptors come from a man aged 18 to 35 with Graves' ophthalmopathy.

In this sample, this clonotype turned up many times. This chain's CDR3 is CASSLGGTANSPLHF. CDR3 coding DNA: TGTGCCAGCAGCTTAGGCGGGACGGCTAATTCACCCCTCCACTTT. The V and J genes are TRBV7-2 and TRBJ1-6, with D tentatively TRBD1 (5 bases). V shed 1 base and J shed 6 bases, with 10 bases lying between them. Germline CDR1 reads SGHTA; CDR2 reads FQGNSA. This CDR3 spans 15 amino acids.

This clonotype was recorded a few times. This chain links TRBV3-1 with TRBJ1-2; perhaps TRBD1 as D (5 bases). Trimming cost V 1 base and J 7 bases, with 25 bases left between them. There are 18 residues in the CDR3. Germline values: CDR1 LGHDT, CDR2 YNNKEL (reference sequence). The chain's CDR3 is CASSQAGGVRGRSFGYTF. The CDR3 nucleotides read TGTGCCAGCAGCCAAGCCGGAGGAGTTCGGGGCCGGTCGTTTGGCTACACCTTC.

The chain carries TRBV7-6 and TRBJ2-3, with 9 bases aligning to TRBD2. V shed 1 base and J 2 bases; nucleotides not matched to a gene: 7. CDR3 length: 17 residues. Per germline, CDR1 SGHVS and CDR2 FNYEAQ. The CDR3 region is CASSLVGLAGDTDTQYF. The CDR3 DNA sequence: TGTGCCAGCAGCTTAGTTGGATTAGCGGGGGACACAGATACGCAGTATTTT. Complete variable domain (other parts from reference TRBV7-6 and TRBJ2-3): GAGVSQSPRYKVTKRGQDVALRCDPISGHVSLYWYRQALGQGPEFLTYFNYEAQQDKSGLPNDRFSAERPEGSISTLTIQRTEQRDSAMYRCASSLVGLAGDTDTQYFGPGTRLTVL.

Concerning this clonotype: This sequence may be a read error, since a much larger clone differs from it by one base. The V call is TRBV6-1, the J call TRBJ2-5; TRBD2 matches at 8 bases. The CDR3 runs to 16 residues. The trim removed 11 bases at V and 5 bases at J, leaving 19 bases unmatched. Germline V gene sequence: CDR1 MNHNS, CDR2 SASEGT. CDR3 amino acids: CACPPARIAGRETQYF. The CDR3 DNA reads TGTGCCTGCCCCCCGGCACGTATAGCGGGGCGGGAGACCCAGTACTTC.

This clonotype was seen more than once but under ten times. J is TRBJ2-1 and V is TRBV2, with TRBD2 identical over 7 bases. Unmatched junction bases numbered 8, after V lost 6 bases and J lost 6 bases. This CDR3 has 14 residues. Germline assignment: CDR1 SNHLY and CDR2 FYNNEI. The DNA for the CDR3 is TGTGCCAGCAGCAACCGACTAGCCCTCAATGAGCAGTTCTTC. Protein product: CASSNRLALNEQFF.

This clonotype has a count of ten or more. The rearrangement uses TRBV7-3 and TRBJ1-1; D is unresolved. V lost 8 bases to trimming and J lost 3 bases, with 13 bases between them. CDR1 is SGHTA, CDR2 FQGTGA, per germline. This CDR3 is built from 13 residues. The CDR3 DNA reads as TGTGCCAGCTCCGAGGGCGGGTACACTGAAGCTTTCTTT. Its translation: CASSEGGYTEAFF.

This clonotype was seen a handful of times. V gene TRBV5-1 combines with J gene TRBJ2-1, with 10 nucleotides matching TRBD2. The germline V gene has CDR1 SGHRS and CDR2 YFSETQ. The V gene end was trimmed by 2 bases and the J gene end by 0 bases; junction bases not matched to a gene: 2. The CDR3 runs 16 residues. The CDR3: CASSFTSGASYNEQFF. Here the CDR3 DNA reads TGCGCCAGCAGCTTTACTAGCGGGGCCTCCTACAATGAGCAGTTCTTC. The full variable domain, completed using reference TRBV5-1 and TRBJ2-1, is KAGVTQTPRYLIKTRGQQVTLSCSPISGHRSVSWYQQTPGQGLQFLFEYFSETQRNKGNFPGRFSGRQFSNSRSEMNVSTLELGDSALYLCASSFTSGASYNEQFFGPGTRLTVL.

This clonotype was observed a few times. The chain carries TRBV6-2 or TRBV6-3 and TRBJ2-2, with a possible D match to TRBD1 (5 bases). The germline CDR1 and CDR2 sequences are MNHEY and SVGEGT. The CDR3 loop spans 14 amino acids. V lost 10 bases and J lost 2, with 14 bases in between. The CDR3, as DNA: TGTGCCATCGGAAACAGGTTCAACACCGGGGAGCTGTTTTTT. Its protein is CAIGNRFNTGELFF.

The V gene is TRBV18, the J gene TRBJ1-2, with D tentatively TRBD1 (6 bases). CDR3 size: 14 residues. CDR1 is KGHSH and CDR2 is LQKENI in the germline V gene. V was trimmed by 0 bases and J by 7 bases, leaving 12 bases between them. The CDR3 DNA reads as TGTGCCAGCTCACCACCCGGACAGTGGGGTGGCTACACCTTC. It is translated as CASSPPGQWGGYTF.

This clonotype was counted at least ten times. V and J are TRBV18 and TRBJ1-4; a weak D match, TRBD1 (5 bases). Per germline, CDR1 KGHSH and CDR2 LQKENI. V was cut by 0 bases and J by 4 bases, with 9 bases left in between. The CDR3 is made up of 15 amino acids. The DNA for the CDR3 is TGTGCCAGCTCACCACCGGGACCGATTAATGAAAAACTGTTTTTT. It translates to CASSPPGPINEKLFF.

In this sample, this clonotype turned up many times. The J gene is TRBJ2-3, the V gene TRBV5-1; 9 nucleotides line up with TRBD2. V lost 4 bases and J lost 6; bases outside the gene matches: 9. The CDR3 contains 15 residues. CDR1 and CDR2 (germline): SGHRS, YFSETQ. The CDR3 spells CASSRSGGTADTQYF. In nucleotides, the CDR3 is TGCGCCAGCAGCCGTAGCGGGGGAACAGCGGATACGCAGTATTTT.

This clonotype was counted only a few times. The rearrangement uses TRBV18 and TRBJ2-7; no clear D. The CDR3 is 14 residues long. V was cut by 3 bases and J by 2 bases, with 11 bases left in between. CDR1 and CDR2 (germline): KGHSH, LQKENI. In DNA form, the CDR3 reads TGTGCCAGCTCACCTGGGGTAACCCCCTACGAGCAGTACTTC. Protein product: CASSPGVTPYEQYF.

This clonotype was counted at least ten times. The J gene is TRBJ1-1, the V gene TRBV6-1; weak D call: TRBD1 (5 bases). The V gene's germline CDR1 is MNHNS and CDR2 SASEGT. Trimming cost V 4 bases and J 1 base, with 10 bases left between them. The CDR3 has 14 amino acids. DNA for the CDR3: TGTGCCAGCAGTGCGGGACCTTCGAACACTGAAGCTTTCTTT. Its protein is CASSAGPSNTEAFF.

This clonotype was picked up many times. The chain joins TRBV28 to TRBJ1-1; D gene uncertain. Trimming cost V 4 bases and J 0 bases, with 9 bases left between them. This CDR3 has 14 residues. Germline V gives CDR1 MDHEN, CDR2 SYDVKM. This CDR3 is CASSSAAMNTEAFF. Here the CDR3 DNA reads TGTGCCAGCAGTTCGGCAGCCATGAACACTGAAGCTTTCTTT.

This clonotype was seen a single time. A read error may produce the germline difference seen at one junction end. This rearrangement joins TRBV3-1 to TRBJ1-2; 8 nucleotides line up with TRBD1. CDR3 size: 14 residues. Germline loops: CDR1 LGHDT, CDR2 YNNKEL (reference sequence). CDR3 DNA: TGTACCAGCAGCCAAGCGGCAGGGGGCTATGACTACACCTTC. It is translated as CTSSQAAGGYDYTF.

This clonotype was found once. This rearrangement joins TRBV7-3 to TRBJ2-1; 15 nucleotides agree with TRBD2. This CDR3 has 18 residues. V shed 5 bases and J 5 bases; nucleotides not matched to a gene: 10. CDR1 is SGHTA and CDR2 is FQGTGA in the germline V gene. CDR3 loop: CASSETGTSGGTNNEQFF. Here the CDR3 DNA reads TGTGCCAGCAGCGAAACCGGGACTAGCGGGGGGACTAACAATGAGCAGTTCTTC.

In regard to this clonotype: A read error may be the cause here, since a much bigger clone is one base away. The CDR3 sequence: CASSSRGRGAPDTEAFF. The CDR3 DNA reads TGTGCCAGCAGCTCCAGGGGGCGTGGGGCCCCGGACACTGAAGCTTTCTTT. This chain connects TRBV7-9 to TRBJ1-1; 8 bases are shared with TRBD1. Germline CDR1 reads SEHNR; CDR2 reads FQNEAQ (reference sequence). Trimming at V came to 4 bases and at J to 3 bases, leaving 13 bases not matched to a gene. The CDR3 has 17 amino acids.

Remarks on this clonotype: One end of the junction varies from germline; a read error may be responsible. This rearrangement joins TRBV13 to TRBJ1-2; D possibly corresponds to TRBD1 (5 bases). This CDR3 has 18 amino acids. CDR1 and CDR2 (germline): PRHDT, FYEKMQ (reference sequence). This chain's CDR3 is CAGSSQGAEGIPNYGYTF. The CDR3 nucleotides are TGTGCCGGCAGCTCCCAAGGAGCCGAGGGGATACCTAACTATGGCTACACCTTC.

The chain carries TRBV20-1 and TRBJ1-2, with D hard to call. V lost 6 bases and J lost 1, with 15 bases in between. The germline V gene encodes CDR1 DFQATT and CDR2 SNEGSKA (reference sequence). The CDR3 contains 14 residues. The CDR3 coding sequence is TGCAGTGCCGGGGAGGGCCCCCTTAACTATGGCTACACCTTC. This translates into CSAGEGPLNYGYTF.

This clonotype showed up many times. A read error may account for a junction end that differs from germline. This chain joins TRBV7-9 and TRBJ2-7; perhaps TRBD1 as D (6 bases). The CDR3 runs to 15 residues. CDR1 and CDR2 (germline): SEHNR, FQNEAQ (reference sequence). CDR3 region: CASSLTTRGSYEQYF. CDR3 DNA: TGTGCCAGCAGCTTAACAACCAGGGGCTCCTACGAGCAATACTTC. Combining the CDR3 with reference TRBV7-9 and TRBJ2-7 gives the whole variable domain DTGVSQNPRHKITKRGQNVTFRCDPISEHNRLYWYRQTLGQGPEFLTYFQNEAQLEKSRLLSDRFSAERPKGSFSTLEIQRTEQGDSAMYLCASSLTTRGSYEQYFGPGTRLTVT.

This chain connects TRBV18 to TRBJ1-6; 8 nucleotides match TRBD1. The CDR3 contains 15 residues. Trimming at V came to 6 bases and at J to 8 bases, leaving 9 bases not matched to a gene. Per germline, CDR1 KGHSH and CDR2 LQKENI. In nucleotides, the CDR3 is TGTGCCAGCTCCGACAGGACAGGGTCGGATTCACCCCTCCACTTT. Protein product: CASSDRTGSDSPLHF. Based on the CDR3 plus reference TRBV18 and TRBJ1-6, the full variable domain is NAGVMQNPRHLVRRRGQEARLRCSPMKGHSHVYWYRQLPEEGLKFMVYLQKENIIDESGMPKERFSAEFPKEGPSILRIQQVVRGDSAAYFCASSDRTGSDSPLHFGNGTRLTVT.

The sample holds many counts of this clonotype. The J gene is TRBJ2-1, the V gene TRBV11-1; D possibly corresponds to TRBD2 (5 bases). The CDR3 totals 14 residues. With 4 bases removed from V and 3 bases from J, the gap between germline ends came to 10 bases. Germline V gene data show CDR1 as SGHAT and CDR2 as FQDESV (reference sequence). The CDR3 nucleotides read TGTGCCAGCAGCTCGTCCGGGATCTACAATGAGCAGTTCTTC. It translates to CASSSSGIYNEQFF.

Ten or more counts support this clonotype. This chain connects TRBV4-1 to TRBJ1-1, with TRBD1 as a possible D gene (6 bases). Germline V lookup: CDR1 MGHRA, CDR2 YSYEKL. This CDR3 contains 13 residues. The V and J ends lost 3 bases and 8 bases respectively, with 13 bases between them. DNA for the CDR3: TGCGCCAGCAGCCAGTTGGGAGGGGGAGAAGCTTTCTTT. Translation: CASSQLGGGEAFF.

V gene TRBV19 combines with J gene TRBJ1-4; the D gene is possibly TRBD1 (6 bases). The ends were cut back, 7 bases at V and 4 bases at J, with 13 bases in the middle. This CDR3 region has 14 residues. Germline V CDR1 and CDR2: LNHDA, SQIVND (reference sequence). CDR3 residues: CASIGGQGNEKLFF. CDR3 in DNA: TGTGCCAGTATTGGGGGCCAGGGTAATGAAAAACTGTTTTTT.

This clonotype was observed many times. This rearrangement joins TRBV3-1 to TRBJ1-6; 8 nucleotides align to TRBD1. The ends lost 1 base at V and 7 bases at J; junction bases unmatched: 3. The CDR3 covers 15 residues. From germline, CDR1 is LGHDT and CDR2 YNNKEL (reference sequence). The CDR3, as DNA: TGTGCCAGCAGCCAAGGGACAGGGCAAAATTCACCCCTCCACTTT. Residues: CASSQGTGQNSPLHF.